This T cell receptor beta chain was observed in a study of control samples from healthy donors and cancer patients. Sequencing used immunoSEQ multiplex PCR; TCRdb keeps in-frame clones, though not all of them. The sample has 170,000 or so clones; around 90% are singletons. Source material: blood. The clonotype comes from a woman aged 40 to 50 in good health.

CDR3 region: CASGEGYTDTQYF. The CDR3 bases are TGTGCCAGCGGGGAGGGTTACACAGATACGCAGTATTTT. The chain recombines TRBV2 with TRBJ2-3; 7 nucleotides match TRBD2. V gave up 8 bases and J gave up 2 bases; unmatched junction bases: 4. The CDR3 is 13 amino acids. CDR1 and CDR2 (germline): SNHLY, FYNNEI.